Shown below are 18 T cell receptor beta chains from a single sample sequenced in a study of blood T cell repertoires in COVID-19 (dated by TCRdb to the early 2020s). The method behind the library was the immunoSEQ multiplex PCR assay. This immuneACCESS table, as held by TCRdb, lists in-frame sequences with V and J called but not all clones. Of the missing ones, under half trace to an unresolved V gene in checked studies; the others have no known cause. The sample profile shows around 250,000 clones; 84% of them were found once. The ten biggest clones cover 1.5% of the sample. The sample consisted of peripheral blood. The receptors originated from a woman between 40 and 55 years old who had recovered from COVID-19.

This chain connects TRBV30 to TRBJ2-1; D might be TRBD2 (6 bases). This CDR3 region has 13 residues. From germline, CDR1 is GTSNPN and CDR2 SVGIG (reference sequence). V lost 3 bases, J lost 9 bases, and 15 bases lay in between. The CDR3 reads CAWSGTGGVEQFF. The CDR3 DNA reads as TGTGCCTGGAGCGGGACCGGCGGGGTTGAGCAGTTCTTC.

V usage is TRBV7-2 and J usage is TRBJ2-2, with 10 bases lining up with TRBD1. The CDR3 length is 15 residues. Per germline, CDR1 SGHTA and CDR2 FQGNSA. The ends lost 4 bases at V and 4 bases at J; junction bases unmatched: 3. CDR3 sequence reads: CASSSGQGGTGELFF. The CDR3 bases are TGTGCCAGCAGCTCCGGACAGGGGGGCACCGGGGAGCTGTTTTTT.

The V gene is TRBV28, the J gene TRBJ1-5, with TRBD1 identical over 7 bases. This CDR3 region has 16 residues. Germline assignment: CDR1 MDHEN and CDR2 SYDVKM. V was pared by 6 bases and J by 3 bases, with 11 bases of the junction left unmatched. The CDR3 sequence: CASSRPGTVYNQPQHF. The DNA for the CDR3 is TGTGCCAGCAGCAGACCAGGGACAGTCTACAATCAGCCCCAGCATTTT.

V is TRBV27 and J is TRBJ1-5, with D possibly matching TRBD1 (5 bases). Looked up from germline, CDR1 is MNHEY and CDR2 is SMNVEV (reference sequence). The ends were cut back, 4 bases at V and 5 bases at J, with 12 bases in the middle. The CDR3 sequence is 14 residues long. CDR3 residues: CASSSGLSDQPQHF. The CDR3, as DNA: TGTGCCAGCAGTTCGGGACTATCGGATCAGCCCCAGCATTTT.

In its sample, this clone was seen once. The chain combines TRBV4-1 with TRBJ2-1; 9 bases match TRBD1. CDR1 MGHRA and CDR2 YSYEKL come from the germline V gene. V shed 3 bases and J 3 bases; nucleotides not matched to a gene: 9. The CDR3 covers 17 residues. The CDR3 here is CASSHLDRGSFYNEQFF. For the CDR3, the DNA is TGCGCCAGCAGCCACCTCGACAGGGGGAGTTTCTACAATGAGCAGTTCTTC.

The chain recombines TRBV6-5 with TRBJ1-1, with a weak D call TRBD1 (5 bases). This CDR3 is built from 14 residues. With 4 bases removed from V and 0 bases from J, the gap between germline ends came to 9 bases. Germline lookup yields CDR1 MNHEY and CDR2 SVGAGI. CDR3 nucleotides: TGTGCCAGCAGTTTCCAGGGATTGAACACTGAAGCTTTCTTT. This codes for CASSFQGLNTEAFF.

The V and J genes are TRBV7-9 and TRBJ1-1, with TRBD1 matching 11 bases. Germline V gene data show CDR1 as SEHNR and CDR2 as FQNEAQ (reference sequence). With 6 bases clipped from V and 0 bases from J, the junction kept 9 bases outside the gene matches. The CDR3 contains 17 residues. CDR3 DNA sequence: TGTGCCAGCAGTATCCGGGACAGGGGGATGCTGAACACTGAAGCTTTCTTT. Translation gives CASSIRDRGMLNTEAFF.

The chain uses TRBV13 and TRBJ2-7; the D gene is possibly TRBD1 (6 bases). With 6 bases removed from V and 8 bases from J, the gap between germline ends came to 23 bases. The CDR3 runs 15 residues. The germline V gene encodes CDR1 PRHDT and CDR2 FYEKMQ (reference sequence). CDR3 region: CASSHQGLAPTQQYF. The CDR3 region has the DNA TGTGCCAGCAGTCATCAGGGGTTGGCCCCCACTCAGCAGTACTTC.

The CDR3 DNA reads as TGCGCCAGCAGCCGGGGGAGGGAGACCCAGTACTTC. Translating it yields CASSRGRETQYF. The rearrangement joins TRBV5-1 to TRBJ2-5; a possible D gene is TRBD2 (6 bases). Trimming cost V 4 bases and J 5 bases, with 9 bases left between them. The CDR3 consists of 12 residues. Looked up from germline, CDR1 is SGHRS and CDR2 is YFSETQ.

This chain joins TRBV5-1 and TRBJ2-3, with 8 bases that match TRBD2. V shed 0 bases, J shed 2 bases, and the junction held 2 bases outside the gene matches. Looked up from germline, CDR1 is SGHRS and CDR2 is YFSETQ. The CDR3 spans 15 residues. The CDR3, as DNA: TGCGCCAGCAGCTTGGTAGCGGGGTACACAGATACGCAGTATTTT. Its translation: CASSLVAGYTDTQYF.

The rearrangement joins TRBV29-1 to TRBJ1-2, with 7 bases aligning to TRBD1. Germline V gene data show CDR1 as SQVTM and CDR2 as ANQGSEA. Losses at the gene ends were 6 bases for V and 2 bases for J; bases not matched to a gene: 3. The CDR3 spans 12 residues. CDR3 DNA: TGCAGCGTGCAACAGGGGAACTATGGCTACACCTTC. Residues: CSVQQGNYGYTF.

This clone was picked up one time. The chain uses TRBV28 and TRBJ1-2, with D maybe TRBD1 (6 bases). CDR3 size: 14 residues. Germline V gene data show CDR1 as MDHEN and CDR2 as SYDVKM. The V end lost 3 bases, the J end lost 4 bases, and 12 bases lay between the germline ends. The CDR3, as DNA: TGTGCCAGCAGTTTCCCACAGGGTACCTATGGCTACACCTTC. Its translation is CASSFPQGTYGYTF.

The V call is TRBV3-1 (or the pseudogene TRBV3-2), the J call TRBJ2-3, with 8 bases aligning to TRBD2. In germline, CDR1 is LGHDT, CDR2 YNNKEL (reference sequence). Unmatched junction bases numbered 12, after V lost 4 bases and J lost 0 bases. CDR3 length: 18 amino acids. As DNA, the CDR3 is TGTGCCAGCAGCCCCAAGAGCGGGGGCTCCTTTAGCACAGATACGCAGTATTTT. This encodes CASSPKSGGSFSTDTQYF.

The CDR3 region is CASSLGSGGFYEQYF. CDR3 nucleotides: TGCGCCAGCAGCTTGGGTAGCGGGGGGTTCTACGAGCAGTACTTC. V is TRBV5-1 and J is TRBJ2-7; TRBD2 aligns across 10 bases. Per the germline V gene, CDR1 is SGHRS and CDR2 is YFSETQ. V gave up 0 bases and J gave up 3 bases; unmatched junction bases: 3. CDR3 length: 15 residues.

The chain is built from TRBV5-4 and TRBJ1-1; D remains unclear. V was cut by 5 bases and J by 1 base, with 12 bases left in between. This CDR3 contains 14 residues. The germline V gene has CDR1 SGHNT and CDR2 YYREEE (reference sequence). This CDR3 is CASSAGRQNTEAFF. DNA of the CDR3: TGTGCCAGCAGTGCCGGCAGGCAGAACACTGAAGCTTTCTTT.

This chain connects TRBV28 to TRBJ1-6; 10 nucleotides agree with TRBD1. Germline CDR1 reads MDHEN; CDR2 reads SYDVKM. Unmatched junction bases numbered 5, after V lost 5 bases and J lost 10 bases. CDR3 length: 14 amino acids. The CDR3 loop reads CASSQGDRGSPLHF. The CDR3 coding sequence is TGTGCCAGCAGTCAGGGGGACAGGGGCTCACCCCTCCACTTT.

This clone showed up just a few times. The CDR3 DNA is TGTGCCAGCAGCCTAGGGACAGGGCGGCGTGCTTCACCCCTCCACTTT. This translates into CASSLGTGRRASPLHF. This chain links TRBV5-4 with TRBJ1-6; 9 nucleotides agree with TRBD1. V lost 4 bases and J lost 9; bases outside the gene matches: 11. The CDR3 has 16 residues. The germline V gene encodes CDR1 SGHNT and CDR2 YYREEE (reference sequence).

The chain links TRBV5-1 to TRBJ1-1; weak D call: TRBD1 (6 bases). V was cut by 3 bases and J by 5 bases, with 14 bases left in between. This CDR3 contains 14 residues. Germline V gives CDR1 SGHRS, CDR2 YFSETQ. The DNA for the CDR3 is TGCGCCAGCAGCTCCCAATCTGACAGGACTGAAGCTTTCTTT. Protein product: CASSSQSDRTEAFF.